Listed below are T cell receptor beta chains from one sample, sequenced in a study of blood T cell repertoires in COVID-19. Assay used: immunoSEQ multiplex PCR; TCRdb lists only in-frame clones, some missing. This sample carries 110,000 to 150,000 clones, 86% of them seen once, and the ten largest clones take approximately 4.5%. Sequenced: PBMCs or T cells enriched from blood (not recorded which). These receptors came from a man aged 50-60 years who had recovered from COVID-19. CDR3s include the opening cysteine and the closing phenylalanine or tryptophan. Each record gives: J gene, V gene, D gene, clone size, CDR3 DNA, CDR3 protein. D genes are given only for firm matches. Expanded clones are given a class, and other clones once, few, many or no size at all.

J: TRBJ2-3
V: TRBV7-3
D: -
size: -
DNA: TGTGCCAGCAGCGAATGGGCCACCTCAGATACGCAGTATTTT
CDR3: CASSEWATSDTQYF

J: TRBJ1-2
V: TRBV7-2
D: -
size: -
DNA: TGTGCCAGCAGCTTTAGCTCGGCCAACTATGGCTACACCTTC
CDR3: CASSFSSANYGYTF

J: TRBJ1-1
V: TRBV27
D: -
size: -
DNA: TGTGCCAGGAGCACCGAGAACACTGAAGCTTTCTTT
CDR3: CARSTENTEAFF

J: TRBJ2-3
V: TRBV3-1/TRBV3-2
D: -
size: -
DNA: TGTGCAGGCAGGGCTTGTTGGAGCACAGATACGCAGTATTTT
CDR3: CAGRACWSTDTQYF

J: TRBJ2-1
V: TRBV27
D: -
size: -
DNA: TGTGCCAGCAGTCCACCGACGGTGCAGCGAGAGTTCTTC
CDR3: CASSPPTVQREFF

J: TRBJ2-7
V: TRBV28
D: -
size: few
DNA: TGTGCCAGCAGTACAGGGTGGTACGAGCAGTACTTC
CDR3: CASSTGWYEQYF

J: TRBJ1-6
V: TRBV5-1
D: TRBD1
size: -
DNA: TGCGCCAGCAGCCGACAGGGCCAGGGAGGTTCACCCCTCCACTTT
CDR3: CASSRQGQGGSPLHF

J: TRBJ2-1
V: TRBV10-3
D: -
size: -
DNA: TGTGCCACCGCGGGTTCCTCGCTGTCCTACAATGAGCAGTTCTTC
CDR3: CATAGSSLSYNEQFF

J: TRBJ1-1
V: TRBV9
D: -
size: -
DNA: TGTGCCAGCAGCTTTGGGCACGTCAACACTGAAGCTTTCTTT
CDR3: CASSFGHVNTEAFF

J: TRBJ2-3
V: TRBV7-3
D: TRBD2
size: -
DNA: TGTGCCAGCAGCTTAAGGCGGGAGACGACAGATACGCAGTATTTT
CDR3: CASSLRRETTDTQYF

J: TRBJ1-6
V: TRBV3-1/TRBV3-2
D: -
size: -
DNA: TGTGCCAGCAGCCAAGTGGTCAGGATACATAATTCACCCCTCCACTTT
CDR3: CASSQVVRIHNSPLHF

J: TRBJ1-1
V: TRBV27
D: -
size: -
DNA: TGTGCCAGCAACCCTCGGTCCGGGGGGTCGAAGACTGAAGCTTTCTTT
CDR3: CASNPRSGGSKTEAFF

J: TRBJ1-6
V: TRBV6-5
D: -
size: -
DNA: TGTGCCAGCAGTTTACGAGGTTCACCCCTCCACTTT
CDR3: CASSLRGSPLHF

J: TRBJ1-4
V: TRBV24-1
D: TRBD1
size: -
DNA: TGTGCCACCAGTGGACAGGGGAAGGAACTGTTTTTT
CDR3: CATSGQGKELFF

J: TRBJ1-5
V: TRBV19
D: TRBD1
size: -
DNA: TGTGCCAGTAAGCGGGGGGACAGGGGGAGCAATCAGCCCCAGCATTTT
CDR3: CASKRGDRGSNQPQHF

J: TRBJ1-2
V: TRBV12-3/TRBV12-4
D: TRBD1
size: -
DNA: TGTGCCAGCAGTTTCGCAGGGGGCTATGGCTACACCTTC
CDR3: CASSFAGGYGYTF

J: TRBJ2-2
V: TRBV7-9
D: TRBD1
size: -
DNA: TGTGCCAGCAGCCCCTACCGGGACAGGGATATCGGGGAGCTGTTTTTT
CDR3: CASSPYRDRDIGELFF

J: TRBJ2-3
V: TRBV7-6
D: TRBD1
size: once
DNA: TGTGCCAGCAGCTTAGTTTGGGGACAGCGATCCACAGATACGCAGTATTTT
CDR3: CASSLVWGQRSTDTQYF

J: TRBJ1-1
V: TRBV24-1
D: -
size: once
DNA: TGTGCCACCAGTGATTCTGGCAGGGTGAACACTGAAGCTTTCTTT
CDR3: CATSDSGRVNTEAFF

J: TRBJ1-1
V: TRBV5-4
D: -
size: -
DNA: TGTGCCAGCAGCTCGCCCGGCCGGGTAAACACTGAAGCTTTCTTT
CDR3: CASSSPGRVNTEAFF

J: TRBJ2-2
V: TRBV6-1
D: -
size: -
DNA: TGTGCCAGCAGTGAAGATACTGTTGGCAGGGTGGAGACCGGGGAGCTGTTTTTT
CDR3: CASSEDTVGRVETGELFF

J: TRBJ2-1
V: TRBV19
D: -
size: -
DNA: TGTGCCAGTAGTATCGACAGAGTAGGGGTCAATGAGCAGTTCTTC
CDR3: CASSIDRVGVNEQFF

J: TRBJ1-2
V: TRBV6-5
D: -
size: -
DNA: TGTGCCAGCAGTTACCGGTCGGATGGCTACACCTTC
CDR3: CASSYRSDGYTF

J: TRBJ1-3
V: TRBV7-2
D: -
size: -
DNA: TGTGCCAGCAGCGGACGAGACAGCTCTGGAAACACCATATATTTT
CDR3: CASSGRDSSGNTIYF

J: TRBJ1-2
V: TRBV19
D: -
size: -
DNA: TGTGCCGTAAGGGGGAACAATGGCTACACCTTC
CDR3: CAVRGNNGYTF

J: TRBJ2-5
V: TRBV5-5
D: TRBD1
size: -
DNA: TGTGCCAGCAGCTTGGGGACAGGGGGCTTAGAGACCCAGTACTTC
CDR3: CASSLGTGGLETQYF

J: TRBJ2-1
V: TRBV7-7
D: -
size: -
DNA: TGTGCCAGCAGCTTAGACGCGGTTTCCTACAATGAGCAGTTCTTC
CDR3: CASSLDAVSYNEQFF

J: TRBJ1-4
V: TRBV4-3
D: -
size: once
DNA: TGCGCCAGCAGCCAAGAAGAAGAGGGAACTAATGAAAAACTGTTTTTT
CDR3: CASSQEEEGTNEKLFF

J: TRBJ1-1
V: TRBV11-3
D: -
size: -
DNA: TGTGCCAGCAGCTTTACTGGAGGCACTGAAGCTTTCTTT
CDR3: CASSFTGGTEAFF

J: TRBJ1-2
V: TRBV11-2
D: -
size: -
DNA: TGTGCCAGCAGCTTGGGCAGGGAAGGCTATGGCTACACCTTC
CDR3: CASSLGREGYGYTF